Presented here are 3 T cell receptor beta chains from one specimen sequenced in a study of blood T cells in healthy people across ages. A second PCR, run for roughly 7 to 11 cycles, used a sample-barcoded 5' primer plus a J-beta primer mix. TCRdb independently ran MiXCR on the 5' RACE reads; one entry per CDR3 protein. The sample has around 850,000 distinct CDR3 sequences; roughly 34% are singletons. Sequenced: blood. These receptor sequences come from a man younger than 35 in good health.

The chain combines TRBV6-6 with TRBJ2-1; the match to TRBD1 covers 7 bases. The CDR3 extends over 15 amino acids. Germline CDR1 is MNHNY and CDR2 is SVGAGI (reference sequence). V gave up 5 bases and J gave up 4 bases; unmatched junction bases: 8. CDR3 sequence reads: CASSLSGQRYNEQFF. The CDR3 DNA follows: TGTGCCAGCAGTCTCTCGGGACAGAGATACAATGAGCAGTTCTTC.

This clonotype turned up a few times. The V and J genes are TRBV24-1 and TRBJ2-1; TRBD1 matches 7 bases. The V gene's germline CDR1 is KGHDR and CDR2 SFDVKD. The CDR3 totals 15 residues. With 4 bases clipped from V and 3 bases from J, the junction kept 5 bases outside the gene matches. CDR3 residues: CATSDIGQDYNEQFF. In nucleotides, the CDR3 is TGTGCCACCAGTGACATAGGACAGGACTACAATGAGCAGTTCTTC.

The chain combines TRBV7-2 with TRBJ2-7; tentative D call: TRBD1 (5 bases). The J call is uncertain, as TRBJ2-4 better fits the DNA end. CDR1 SGHTA and CDR2 FQGNSA come from the germline V gene. There are 14 residues in the CDR3. CDR3 residues: CASSHRRRGNIQYF. CDR3 DNA: TGTGCCAGCAGCCACAGGAGAAGGGGAAACATTCAGTACTTC.